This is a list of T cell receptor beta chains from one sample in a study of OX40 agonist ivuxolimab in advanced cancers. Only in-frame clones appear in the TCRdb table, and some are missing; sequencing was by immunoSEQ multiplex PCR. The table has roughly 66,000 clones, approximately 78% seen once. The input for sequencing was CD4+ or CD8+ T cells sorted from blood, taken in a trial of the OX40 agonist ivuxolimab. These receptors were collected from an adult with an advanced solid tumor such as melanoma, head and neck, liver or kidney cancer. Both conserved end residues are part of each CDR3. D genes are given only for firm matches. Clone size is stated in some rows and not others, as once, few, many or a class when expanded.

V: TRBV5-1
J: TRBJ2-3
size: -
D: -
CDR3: CASSFVSPGDTQYF
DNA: TGCGCCAGCAGCTTTGTCTCACCGGGGGATACGCAGTATTTT

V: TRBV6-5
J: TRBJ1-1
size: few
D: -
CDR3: CASSYSGQVHTEAFF
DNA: TGTGCCAGCAGTTACTCCGGCCAGGTCCACACTGAAGCTTTCTTT

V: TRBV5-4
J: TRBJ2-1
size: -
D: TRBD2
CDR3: CASSLPGLAGGQFF
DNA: TGTGCCAGCAGCTTGCCTGGACTAGCGGGGGGGCAGTTCTTC

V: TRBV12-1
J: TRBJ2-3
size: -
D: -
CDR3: CASPEGACLSTDTQYF
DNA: TGTGCCAGCCCTGAGGGAGCCTGCCTTAGCACAGATACGCAGTATTTT

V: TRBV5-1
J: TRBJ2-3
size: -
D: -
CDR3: CASSIGTSTDTQYF
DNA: TGCGCCAGCAGCATTGGGACTAGCACAGATACGCAGTATTTT

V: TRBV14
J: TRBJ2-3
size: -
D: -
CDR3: CASSHLTSSAQYF
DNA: TGTGCCAGCAGCCACCTTACCAGCTCGGCGCAGTATTTT

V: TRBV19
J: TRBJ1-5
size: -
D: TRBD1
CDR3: CASSRQGFNQPQHF
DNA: TGTGCCAGTAGTAGACAGGGTTTTAATCAGCCCCAGCATTTT

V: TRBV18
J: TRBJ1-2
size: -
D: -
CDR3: CASSPGTKGGYTF
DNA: TGTGCCAGCTCCCCCGGGACAAAAGGAGGCTACACCTTC

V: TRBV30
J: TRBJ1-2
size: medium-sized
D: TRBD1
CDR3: CAEGQGRYGYTF
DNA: TGTGCCGAGGGACAGGGGAGGTATGGCTACACCTTC

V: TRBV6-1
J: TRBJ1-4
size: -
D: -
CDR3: CASSGVQVANEKLFF
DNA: TGTGCCAGCAGTGGAGTACAGGTCGCTAATGAAAAACTGTTTTTT

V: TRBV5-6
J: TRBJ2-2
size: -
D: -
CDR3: CASSTGRVTGELFF
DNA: TGTGCCAGCAGCACGGGCCGGGTGACCGGGGAGCTGTTTTTT

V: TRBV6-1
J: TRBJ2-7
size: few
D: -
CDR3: CASSGTPYEQYF
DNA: TGTGCCAGCAGTGGGACACCCTACGAGCAGTACTTC

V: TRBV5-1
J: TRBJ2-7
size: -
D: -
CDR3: CASSKRVSSYEQYF
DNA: TGCGCCAGCTCTAAGCGGGTGAGCTCCTACGAGCAGTACTTC

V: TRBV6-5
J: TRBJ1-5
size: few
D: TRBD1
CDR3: CASSYIRGGQPQHF
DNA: TGTGCCAGCAGTTACATCAGGGGGGGTCAGCCCCAGCATTTT

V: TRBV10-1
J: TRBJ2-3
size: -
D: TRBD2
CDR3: CASSKESGGRRDTQYF
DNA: TGCGCCAGCTCTAAGGAAAGCGGGGGGCGCAGAGATACGCAGTATTTT

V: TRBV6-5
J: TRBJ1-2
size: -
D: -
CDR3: CASSYDIGALGYTF
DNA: TGTGCCAGCAGTTACGATATAGGGGCGCTTGGCTACACCTTC

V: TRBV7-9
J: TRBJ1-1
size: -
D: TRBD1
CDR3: CASSLGDRGNTEAFF
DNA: TGTGCCAGCAGCTTAGGAGACAGGGGGAACACTGAAGCTTTCTTT

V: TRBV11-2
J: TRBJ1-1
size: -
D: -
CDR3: CASSPFTGGVEAFF
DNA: TGTGCCAGCAGCCCTTTTACAGGAGGAGTTGAAGCTTTCTTT

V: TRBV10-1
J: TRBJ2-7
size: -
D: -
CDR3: CASSADRGKTGLYYEQYF
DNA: TGCGCCAGCAGTGCGGACAGAGGAAAGACGGGACTCTACTACGAGCAGTACTTC

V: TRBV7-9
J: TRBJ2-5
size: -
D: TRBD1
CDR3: CASSLATGRETQYF
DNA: TGTGCCAGCAGCTTAGCGACAGGGCGGGAGACCCAGTACTTC

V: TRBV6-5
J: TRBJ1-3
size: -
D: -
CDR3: CASSYSSRAGANTIYF
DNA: TGTGCCAGCAGTTACTCGAGTCGGGCAGGGGCAAACACCATATATTTT

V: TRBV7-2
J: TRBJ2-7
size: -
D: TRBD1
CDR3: CASSFTGTVSYEQYF
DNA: TGTGCCAGCAGCTTCACCGGGACAGTATCCTACGAGCAGTACTTC

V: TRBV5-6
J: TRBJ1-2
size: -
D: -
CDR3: CASSRRIVGYTF
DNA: TGTGCCAGCAGCCGGAGGATCGTTGGCTACACCTTC

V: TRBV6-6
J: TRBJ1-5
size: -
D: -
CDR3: CASRQLAQGTPQHF
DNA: TGTGCCAGCAGACAACTAGCCCAGGGAACGCCCCAGCATTTT

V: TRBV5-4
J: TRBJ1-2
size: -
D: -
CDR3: CASSLPAGTYTF
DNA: TGTGCCAGCAGCTTGCCGGCAGGGACTTACACCTTC

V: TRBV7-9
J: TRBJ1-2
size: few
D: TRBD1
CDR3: CASSFRDRVTGYTF
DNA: TGTGCCAGCAGCTTTCGGGACAGGGTGACTGGCTACACCTTC

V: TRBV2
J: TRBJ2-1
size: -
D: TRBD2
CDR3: CASSEFGTSLNNEQFF
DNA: TGTGCCAGCAGTGAATTCGGGACTAGCCTCAACAATGAGCAGTTCTTC

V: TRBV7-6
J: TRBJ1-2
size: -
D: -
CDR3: CASSLEVSSYGYTF
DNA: TGTGCCAGCAGCTTAGAGGTTTCCAGCTATGGCTACACCTTC

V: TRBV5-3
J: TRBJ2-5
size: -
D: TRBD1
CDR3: CARSPGQGFQETQYF
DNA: TGTGCCAGAAGTCCGGGACAGGGTTTCCAAGAGACCCAGTACTTC

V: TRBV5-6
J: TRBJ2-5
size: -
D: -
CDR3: CASSLLGVRETQYF
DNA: TGTGCCAGCAGCTTGTTAGGGGTCCGGGAGACCCAGTACTTC

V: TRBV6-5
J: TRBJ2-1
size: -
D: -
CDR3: CASSYEPSSYNEQFF
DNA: TGTGCCAGCAGTTACGAGCCGAGCTCCTACAATGAGCAGTTCTTC

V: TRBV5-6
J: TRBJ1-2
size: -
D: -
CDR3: CASSRETDGSYTF
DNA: TGTGCCAGCAGCAGGGAAACCGACGGTAGCTACACCTTC

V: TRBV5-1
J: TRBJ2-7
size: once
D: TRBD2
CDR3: CASSLSAGGGAGEQYF
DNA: TGCGCCAGCAGCTTGTCGGCGGGAGGAGGGGCGGGTGAGCAGTACTTC

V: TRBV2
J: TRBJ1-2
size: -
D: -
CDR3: CASSEAFRNSLYGYTF
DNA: TGTGCCAGCAGTGAAGCTTTCAGGAATTCCCTCTATGGCTACACCTTC

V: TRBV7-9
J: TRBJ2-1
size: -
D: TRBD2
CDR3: CASSLDGGRAYNEQFF
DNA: TGTGCCAGCAGCTTAGATGGTGGGAGGGCTTACAATGAGCAGTTCTTC

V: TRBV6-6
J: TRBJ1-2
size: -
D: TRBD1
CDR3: CASSSTGGPNYGYTF
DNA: TGTGCCAGCAGTTCCACAGGGGGACCTAACTATGGCTACACCTTC

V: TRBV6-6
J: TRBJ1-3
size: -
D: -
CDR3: CASSSRAGEGNTIYF
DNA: TGTGCCAGCAGTTCTCGAGCCGGGGAGGGAAACACCATATATTTT